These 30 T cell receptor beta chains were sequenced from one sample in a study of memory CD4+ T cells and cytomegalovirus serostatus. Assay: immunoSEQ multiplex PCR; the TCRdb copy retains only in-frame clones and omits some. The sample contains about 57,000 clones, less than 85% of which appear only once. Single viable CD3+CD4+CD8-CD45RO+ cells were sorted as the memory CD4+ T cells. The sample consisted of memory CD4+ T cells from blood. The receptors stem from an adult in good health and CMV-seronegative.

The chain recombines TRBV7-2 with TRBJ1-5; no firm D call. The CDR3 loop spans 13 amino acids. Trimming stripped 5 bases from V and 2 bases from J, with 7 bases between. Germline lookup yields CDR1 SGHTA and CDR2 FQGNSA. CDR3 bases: TGTGCCAGCAGCGGCGCCGGCAATCAGCCCCAGCATTTT. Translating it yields CASSGAGNQPQHF. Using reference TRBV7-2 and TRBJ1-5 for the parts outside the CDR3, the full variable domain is GAGVSQSPSNKVTEKGKDVELRCDPISGHTALYWYRQSLGQGLEFLIYFQGNSAPDKSGLPSDRFSAERTGGSVSTLTIQRTQQEDSAVYLCASSGAGNQPQHFGDGTRLSIL.

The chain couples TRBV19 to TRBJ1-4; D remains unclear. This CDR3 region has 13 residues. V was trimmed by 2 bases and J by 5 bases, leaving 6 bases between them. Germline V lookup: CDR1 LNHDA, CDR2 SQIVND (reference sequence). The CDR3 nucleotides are TGTGCCAGTAGTATACAGCTAAATGAAAAACTGTTTTTT. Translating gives CASSIQLNEKLFF.

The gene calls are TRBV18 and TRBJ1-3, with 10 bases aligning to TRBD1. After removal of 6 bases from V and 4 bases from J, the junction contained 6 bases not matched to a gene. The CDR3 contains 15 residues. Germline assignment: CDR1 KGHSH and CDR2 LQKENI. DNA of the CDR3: TGTGCCAGCTCCCGGGACAGGGGCCCCGGAAACACCATATATTTT. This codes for CASSRDRGPGNTIYF.

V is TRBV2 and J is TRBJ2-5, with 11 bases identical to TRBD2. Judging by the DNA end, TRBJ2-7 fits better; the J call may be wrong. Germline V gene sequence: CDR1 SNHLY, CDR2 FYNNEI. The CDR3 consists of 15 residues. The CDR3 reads CASSLTSGSGYEQYF. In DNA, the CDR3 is TGTGCCAGCAGCCTCACTAGCGGGAGTGGTTACGAGCAGTACTTC.

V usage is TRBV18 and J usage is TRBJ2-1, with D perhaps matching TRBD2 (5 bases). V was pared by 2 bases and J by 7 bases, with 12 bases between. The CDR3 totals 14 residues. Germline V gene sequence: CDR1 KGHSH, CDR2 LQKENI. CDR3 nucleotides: TGTGCCAGCTCACCAATCGGGGATCTGAATGAGCAGTTCTTC. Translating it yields CASSPIGDLNEQFF.

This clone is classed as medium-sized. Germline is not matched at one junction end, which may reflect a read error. The CDR3 region has the DNA TGTGCCAGCAGCTTAGCGCTTTCTGAGGCCTTC. Amino acids: CASSLALSEAF. The genes are TRBV7-8 and TRBJ1-2; D is unresolved. The germline V gene encodes CDR1 SGHVS and CDR2 FQNEAQ. This CDR3 is built from 11 residues.

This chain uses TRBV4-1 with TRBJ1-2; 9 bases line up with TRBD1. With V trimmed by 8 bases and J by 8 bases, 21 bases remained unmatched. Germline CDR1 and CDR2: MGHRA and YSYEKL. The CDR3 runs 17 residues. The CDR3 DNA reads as TGCGCCAGCCGAACACCGGGACAGGGTGGAGGTGGAGGGGGCTACACCTTC. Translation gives CASRTPGQGGGGGGYTF.

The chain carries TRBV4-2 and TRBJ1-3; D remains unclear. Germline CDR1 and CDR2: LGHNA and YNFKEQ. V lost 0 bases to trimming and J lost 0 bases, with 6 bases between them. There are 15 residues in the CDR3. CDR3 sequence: CASSQDRNSGNTIYF. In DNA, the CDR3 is TGTGCCAGCAGCCAAGATCGGAACTCTGGAAACACCATATATTTT.

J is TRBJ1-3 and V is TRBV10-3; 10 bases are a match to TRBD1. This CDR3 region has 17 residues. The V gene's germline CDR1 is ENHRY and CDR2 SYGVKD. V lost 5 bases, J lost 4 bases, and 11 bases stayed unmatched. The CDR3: CAISPGTGVGSGNTIYF. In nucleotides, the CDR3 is TGTGCCATCAGTCCCGGGACAGGGGTTGGTTCAGGAAACACCATATATTTT.

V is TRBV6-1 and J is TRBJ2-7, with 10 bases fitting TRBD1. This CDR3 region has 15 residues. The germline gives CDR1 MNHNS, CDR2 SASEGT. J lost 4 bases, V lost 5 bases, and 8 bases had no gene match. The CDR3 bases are TGTGCCAGCAGTTTGGGACAGGGGCCGGGTTACGAGCAGTACTTC. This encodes CASSLGQGPGYEQYF.

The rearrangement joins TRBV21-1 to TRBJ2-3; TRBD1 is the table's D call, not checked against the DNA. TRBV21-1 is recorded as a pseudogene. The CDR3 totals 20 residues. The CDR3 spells CASNRGRGQSHKGSTDTQYF. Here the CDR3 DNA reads TGTGCCAGCAACCGCGGCCGGGGACAGAGCCATAAGGGGAGCACAGATACGCAGTATTTT.

The CDR3, as DNA: TGTGCCAGCAGGGGCGGGAGGAGGAATGAGCAGTTCTTC. This sequence encodes CASRGGRRNEQFF. The V call is TRBV28, the J call TRBJ2-1; TRBD2 matches at 8 bases. V gave up 6 bases and J gave up 7 bases; unmatched junction bases: 5. The CDR3 contains 13 residues. Germline CDR1 MDHEN, CDR2 SYDVKM.

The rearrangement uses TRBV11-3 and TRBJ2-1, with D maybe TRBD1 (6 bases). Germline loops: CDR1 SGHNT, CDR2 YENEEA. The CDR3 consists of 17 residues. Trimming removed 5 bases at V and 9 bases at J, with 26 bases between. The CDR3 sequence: CASSPQALTGKAGEQFF. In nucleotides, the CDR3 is TGTGCCAGCAGCCCGCAGGCTTTGACAGGAAAAGCTGGTGAGCAGTTCTTC. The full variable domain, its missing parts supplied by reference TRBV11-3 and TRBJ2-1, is EAGVVQSPRYKIIEKKQPVAFWCNPISGHNTLYWYLQNLGQGPELLIRYENEEAVDDSQLPKDRFSAERLKGVDSTLKIQPAELGDSAVYLCASSPQALTGKAGEQFFGPGTRLTVL.

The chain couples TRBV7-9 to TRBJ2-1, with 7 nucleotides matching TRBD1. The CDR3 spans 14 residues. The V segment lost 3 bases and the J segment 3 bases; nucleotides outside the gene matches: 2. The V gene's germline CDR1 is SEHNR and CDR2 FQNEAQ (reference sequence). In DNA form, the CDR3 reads TGTGCCAGCAGCTTCCGGGACAGCTACAATGAGCAGTTCTTC. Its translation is CASSFRDSYNEQFF.

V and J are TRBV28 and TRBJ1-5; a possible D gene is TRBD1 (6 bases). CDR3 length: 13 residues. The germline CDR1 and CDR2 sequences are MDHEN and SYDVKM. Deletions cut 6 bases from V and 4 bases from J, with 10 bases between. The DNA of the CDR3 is TGTGCCAGCAGAAAAGGGGGGAATCAGCCCCAGCATTTT. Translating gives CASRKGGNQPQHF.

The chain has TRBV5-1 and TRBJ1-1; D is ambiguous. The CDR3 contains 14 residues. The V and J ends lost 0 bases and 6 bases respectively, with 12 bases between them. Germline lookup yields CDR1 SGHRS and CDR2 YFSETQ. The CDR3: CASSLGVSDAEAFF. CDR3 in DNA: TGCGCCAGCAGCTTGGGTGTGAGTGACGCTGAAGCTTTCTTT.

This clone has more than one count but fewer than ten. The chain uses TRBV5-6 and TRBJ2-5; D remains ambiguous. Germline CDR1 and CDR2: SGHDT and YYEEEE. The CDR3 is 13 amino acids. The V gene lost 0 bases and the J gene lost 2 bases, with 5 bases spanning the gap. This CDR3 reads CASSLAMQETQYF. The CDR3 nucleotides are TGTGCCAGCAGCTTGGCCATGCAAGAGACCCAGTACTTC. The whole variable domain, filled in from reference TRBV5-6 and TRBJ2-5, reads DAGVTQSPTHLIKTRGQQVTLRCSPKSGHDTVSWYQQALGQGPQFIFQYYEEEERQRGNFPDRFSGHQFPNYSSELNVNALLLGDSALYLCASSLAMQETQYFGPGTRLLVL.

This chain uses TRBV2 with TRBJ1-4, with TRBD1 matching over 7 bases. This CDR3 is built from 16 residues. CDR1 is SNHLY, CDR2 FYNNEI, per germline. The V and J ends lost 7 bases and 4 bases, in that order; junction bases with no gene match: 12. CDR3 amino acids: CASKLAGGGDNEKLFF. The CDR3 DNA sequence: TGTGCCAGCAAGCTAGCCGGAGGGGGCGATAATGAAAAACTGTTTTTT.

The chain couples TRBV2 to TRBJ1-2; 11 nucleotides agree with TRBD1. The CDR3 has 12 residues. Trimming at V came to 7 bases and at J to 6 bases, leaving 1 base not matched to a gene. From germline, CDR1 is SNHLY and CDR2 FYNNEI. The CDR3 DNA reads TGTGCCAGCACGGGACAGGGGGATGGCTACACCTTC. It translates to CASTGQGDGYTF.

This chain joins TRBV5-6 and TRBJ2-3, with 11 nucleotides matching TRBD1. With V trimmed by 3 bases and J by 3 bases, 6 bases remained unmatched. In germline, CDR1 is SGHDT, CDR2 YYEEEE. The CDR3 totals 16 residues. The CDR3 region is CASSWGQGGRTDTQYF. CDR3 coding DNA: TGTGCCAGCAGCTGGGGACAGGGGGGCAGGACAGATACGCAGTATTTT.

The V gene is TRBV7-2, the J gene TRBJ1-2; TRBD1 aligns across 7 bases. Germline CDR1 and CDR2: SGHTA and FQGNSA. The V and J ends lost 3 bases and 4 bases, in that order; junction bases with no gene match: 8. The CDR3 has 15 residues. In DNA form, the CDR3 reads TGTGCCAGCAGCTTTCAGGGGGGGCTTGGCTATGGCTACACCTTC. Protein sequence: CASSFQGGLGYGYTF.

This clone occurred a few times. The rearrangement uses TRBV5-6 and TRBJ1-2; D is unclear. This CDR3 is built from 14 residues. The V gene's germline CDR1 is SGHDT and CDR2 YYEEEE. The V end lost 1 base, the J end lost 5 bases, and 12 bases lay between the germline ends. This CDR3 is CASSLQRTAYGYTF. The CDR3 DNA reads TGTGCCAGCAGCTTGCAGCGGACTGCTTATGGCTACACCTTC.

CDR3 DNA: TGTGCCAGCAGCCGAGGGGGGACTCAGCCCCAGCATTTT. This encodes CASSRGGTQPQHF. This sequence joins TRBV7-2 and TRBJ1-5, with D possibly TRBD1 on 6 matching bases. This CDR3 has 13 residues. Trimming shortened V by 5 bases and J by 6 bases, and 11 bases separated the two germline ends. The germline V gene encodes CDR1 SGHTA and CDR2 FQGNSA.

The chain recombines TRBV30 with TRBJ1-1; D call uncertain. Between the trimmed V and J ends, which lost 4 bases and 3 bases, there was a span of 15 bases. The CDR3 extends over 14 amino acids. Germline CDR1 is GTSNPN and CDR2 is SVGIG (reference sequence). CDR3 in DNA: TGTGCCTGGAATGTGGACCAATATTACACTGAAGCTTTCTTT. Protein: CAWNVDQYYTEAFF.

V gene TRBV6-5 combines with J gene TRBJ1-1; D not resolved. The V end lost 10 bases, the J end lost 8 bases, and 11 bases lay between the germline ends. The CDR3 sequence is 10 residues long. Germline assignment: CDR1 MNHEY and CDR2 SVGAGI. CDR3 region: CATRYFEAFF. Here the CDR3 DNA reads TGTGCCACCAGGTATTTCGAAGCTTTCTTT.

The CDR3 coding sequence is TGTGCCAGCAGCTTAATGGGGATACGTGAGTCACCCCTCCACTTT. Encoded protein: CASSLMGIRESPLHF. V and J are TRBV7-3 and TRBJ1-6; D ambiguous. This CDR3 has 15 amino acids. V was cut by 1 base and J by 10 bases, with 14 bases left in between. Germline lookup yields CDR1 SGHTA and CDR2 FQGTGA.

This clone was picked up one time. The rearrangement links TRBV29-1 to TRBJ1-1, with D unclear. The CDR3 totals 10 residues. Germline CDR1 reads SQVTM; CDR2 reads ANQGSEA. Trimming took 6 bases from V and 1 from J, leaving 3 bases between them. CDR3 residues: CSVPNTEAFF. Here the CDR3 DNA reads TGCAGCGTCCCGAACACTGAAGCTTTCTTT. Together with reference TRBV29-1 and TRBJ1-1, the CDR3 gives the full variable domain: SAVISQKPSRDICQRGTSLTIQCQVDSQVTMMFWYRQQPGQSLTLIATANQGSEATYESGFVIDKFPISRPNLTFSTLTVSNMSPEDSSIYLCSVPNTEAFFGQGTRLTVV.

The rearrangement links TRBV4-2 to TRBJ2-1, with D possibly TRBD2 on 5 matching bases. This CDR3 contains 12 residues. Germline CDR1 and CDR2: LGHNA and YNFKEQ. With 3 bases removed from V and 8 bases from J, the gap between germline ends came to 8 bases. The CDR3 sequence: CASSHTSYEQFF. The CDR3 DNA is TGTGCCAGCAGCCACACTAGTTATGAGCAGTTCTTC.

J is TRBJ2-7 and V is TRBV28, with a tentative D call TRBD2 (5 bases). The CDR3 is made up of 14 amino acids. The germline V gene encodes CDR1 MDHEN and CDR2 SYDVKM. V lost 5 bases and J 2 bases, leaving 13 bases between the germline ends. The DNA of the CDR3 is TGTGCCAGCAGTGTGTTGCGGGCCCCCTACGAGCAGTACTTC. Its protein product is CASSVLRAPYEQYF.

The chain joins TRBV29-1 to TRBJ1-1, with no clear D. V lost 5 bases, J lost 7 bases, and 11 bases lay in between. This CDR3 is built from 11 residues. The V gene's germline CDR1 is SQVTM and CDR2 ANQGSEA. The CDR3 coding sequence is TGCAGCGTTCGCGTGTTCGGTGAAGCTTTCTTT. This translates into CSVRVFGEAFF. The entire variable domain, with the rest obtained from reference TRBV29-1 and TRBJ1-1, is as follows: SAVISQKPSRDICQRGTSLTIQCQVDSQVTMMFWYRQQPGQSLTLIATANQGSEATYESGFVIDKFPISRPNLTFSTLTVSNMSPEDSSIYLCSVRVFGEAFFGQGTRLTVV.